The clone carrying this T cell receptor (beta chain) was observed a handful of times. The antigen is unknown. Trimming shortened V by 1 base and J by 0 bases, and 13 bases separated the two germline ends. The CDR3 sequence is 18 residues long. Germline V CDR1 and CDR2: SGHAT, FQNNGV. These data originate in a study of T cells in Graves' hyperthyroidism and ophthalmopathy. Turning to the study itself: Upon initial diagnosis and before any treatment, peripheral blood was collected.

Points from the study as a whole: Blood shared most expanded thyroid clonotypes above 0.001.

No ophthalmopathy progression within 18 months constituted stable Graves' hyperthyroidism. Patients having uncontrolled infection, another autoimmune disease, pregnancy or lactation were not included. RNA transcripts yielded amplified TCR beta CDR3 regions. HTBI primers were employed in a first-round RT-PCR of the TCR CDR3. TCRdb re-called the multiplex PCR reads through MiXCR, storing one row per CDR3 protein. The sample shows about 620,000 distinct CDR3 sequences, roughly 17% of them seen only once. The J gene is TRBJ2-6, the V gene TRBV11-2, with D perhaps matching TRBD1 (7 bases). The sequence was obtained from a woman aged 25 to 39 with Graves' hyperthyroidism. Sequenced material: blood. In DNA form, the CDR3 reads TGTGCCAGCAGCTTAGTTGGGCGGGACAGCTCTGGGGCCAACGTCCTGACTTTC. It encodes CASSLVGRDSSGANVLTF.